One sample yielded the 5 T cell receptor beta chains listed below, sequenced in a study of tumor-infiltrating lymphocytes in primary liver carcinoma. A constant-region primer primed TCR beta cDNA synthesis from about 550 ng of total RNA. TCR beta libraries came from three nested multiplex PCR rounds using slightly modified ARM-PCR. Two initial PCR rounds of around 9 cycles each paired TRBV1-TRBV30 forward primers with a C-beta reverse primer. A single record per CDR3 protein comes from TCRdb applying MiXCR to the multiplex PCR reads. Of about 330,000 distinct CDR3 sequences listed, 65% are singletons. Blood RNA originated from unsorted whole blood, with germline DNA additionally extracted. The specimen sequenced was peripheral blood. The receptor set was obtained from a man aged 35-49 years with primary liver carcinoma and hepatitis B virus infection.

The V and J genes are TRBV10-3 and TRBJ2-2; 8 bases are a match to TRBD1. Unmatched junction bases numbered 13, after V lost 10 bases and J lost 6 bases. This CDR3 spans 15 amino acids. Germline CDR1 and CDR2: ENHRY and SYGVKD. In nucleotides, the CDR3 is TGTGCCACCCAGGTTGGGCAGGGGGCACCCGGGGAGCTGTTTTTT. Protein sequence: CATQVGQGAPGELFF.

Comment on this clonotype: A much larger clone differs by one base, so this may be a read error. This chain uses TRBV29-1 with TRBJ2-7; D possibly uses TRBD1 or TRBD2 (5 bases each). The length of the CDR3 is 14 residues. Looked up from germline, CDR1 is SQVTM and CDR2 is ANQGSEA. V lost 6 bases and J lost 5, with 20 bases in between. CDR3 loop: CSVFEGRGSNEQYV. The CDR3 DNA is TGCAGCGTGTTCGAGGGAAGGGGTAGCAACGAGCAGTACGTC.

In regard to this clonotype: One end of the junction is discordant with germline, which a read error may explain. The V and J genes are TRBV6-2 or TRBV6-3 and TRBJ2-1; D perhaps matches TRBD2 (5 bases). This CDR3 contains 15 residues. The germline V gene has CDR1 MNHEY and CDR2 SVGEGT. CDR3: CANSLARSSYNEQFF. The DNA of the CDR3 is TGTGCCAACAGTTTAGCGCGTAGCTCCTACAATGAGCAGTTCTTC.

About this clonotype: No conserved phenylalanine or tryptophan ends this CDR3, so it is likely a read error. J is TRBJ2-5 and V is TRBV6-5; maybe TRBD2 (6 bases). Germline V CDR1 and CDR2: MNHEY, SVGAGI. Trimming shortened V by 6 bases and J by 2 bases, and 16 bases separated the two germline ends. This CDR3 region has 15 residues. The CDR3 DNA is TGTGCCAGCAGACCGGGAGCCGCGCGGCAAGAGACCCAGTACCTC. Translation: CASRPGAARQETQYL.

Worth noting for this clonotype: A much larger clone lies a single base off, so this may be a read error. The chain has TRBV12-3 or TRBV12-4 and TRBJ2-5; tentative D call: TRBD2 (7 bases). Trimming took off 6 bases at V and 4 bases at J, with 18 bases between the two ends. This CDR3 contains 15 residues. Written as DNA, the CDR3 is TGTGCCAGCAGCACAGGGACTATAGTCGTAGAGACCCAGTACTTC. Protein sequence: CASSTGTIVVETQYF.